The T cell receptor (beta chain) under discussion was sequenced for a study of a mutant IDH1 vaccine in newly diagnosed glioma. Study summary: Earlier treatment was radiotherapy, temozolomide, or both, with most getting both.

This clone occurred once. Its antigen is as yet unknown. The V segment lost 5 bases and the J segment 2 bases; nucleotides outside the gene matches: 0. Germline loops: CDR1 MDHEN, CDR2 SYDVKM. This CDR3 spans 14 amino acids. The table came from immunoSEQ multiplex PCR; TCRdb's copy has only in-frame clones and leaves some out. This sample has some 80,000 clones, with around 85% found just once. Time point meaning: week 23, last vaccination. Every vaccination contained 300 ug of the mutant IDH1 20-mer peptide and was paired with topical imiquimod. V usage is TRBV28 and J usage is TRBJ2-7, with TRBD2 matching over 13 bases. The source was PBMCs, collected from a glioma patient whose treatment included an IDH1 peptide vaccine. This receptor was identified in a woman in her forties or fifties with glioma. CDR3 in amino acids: CASSGTSGTYEQYF. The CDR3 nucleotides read TGTGCCAGCAGTGGGACTAGCGGGACCTACGAGCAGTACTTC.